This TCR beta chain is drawn from a study of PD-1 blockade in classical Hodgkin lymphoma. Sequencing was performed with immunoSEQ multiplex PCR; in TCRdb, only in-frame clones are kept and a portion is missing. The sample lists around 40,000 clones, 76% seen once, with approximately 11% in the top ten. This CDR3 spans 15 amino acids. In germline, CDR1 is LGHNA, CDR2 YSLEER. V was clipped by 0 bases and J by 8 bases, with 14 bases between them. No patient escaped relapse after autologous stem cell transplantation, and brentuximab vedotin exposure varied. As regards this clone: What it binds is not known.

Findings and limits, study-wide: Undefined causes, possibly disease activity or prior therapy, underlie the repertoire differences. Newly diagnosed patients had baseline TCR diversity that was reportedly lower than that of healthy donors. Whereas CD4+ TCR diversity had risen significantly by C4D1, CD8+ TCR diversity had not.

The clonotype originates from a human donor with classical Hodgkin lymphoma. Sequences were derived from peripheral blood mononuclear cells (PBMCs), sampled at baseline. This chain links TRBV4-3 with TRBJ2-1; TRBD2 is a possible D gene (5 bases). The CDR3 bases are TGCGCCAGCAGCCAAGAGCCCCTAGCCGCTGATGAGCAGTTCTTC. It specifies CASSQEPLAADEQFF.